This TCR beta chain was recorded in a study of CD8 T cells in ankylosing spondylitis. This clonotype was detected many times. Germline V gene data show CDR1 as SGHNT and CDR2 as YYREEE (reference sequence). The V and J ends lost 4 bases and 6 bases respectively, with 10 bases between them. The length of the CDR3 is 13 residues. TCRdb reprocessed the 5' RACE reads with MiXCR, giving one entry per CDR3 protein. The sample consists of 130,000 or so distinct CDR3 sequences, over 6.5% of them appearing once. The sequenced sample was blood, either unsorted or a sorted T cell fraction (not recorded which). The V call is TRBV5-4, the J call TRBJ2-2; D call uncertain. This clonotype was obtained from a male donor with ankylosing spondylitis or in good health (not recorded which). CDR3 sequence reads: CASSQSQAGELFF. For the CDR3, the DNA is TGTGCCAGCAGCCAGTCTCAGGCCGGGGAGCTGTTTTTT. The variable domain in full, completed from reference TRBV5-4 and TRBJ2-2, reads ETGVTQSPTHLIKTRGQQVTLRCSSQSGHNTVSWYQQALGQGPQFIFQYYREEENGRGNFPPRFSGLQFPNYSSELNVNALELDDSALYLCASSQSQAGELFFGEGSRLTVL.